The T cell receptor (beta chain) under discussion was sequenced for a study of CD8+ T cells in alopecia areata. The ends were cut back, 4 bases at V and 4 bases at J, with 8 bases in the middle. CDR1 is SQVTM, CDR2 ANQGSEA, per germline. The CDR3 spans 11 residues. Study-wide points: Between patients, shared TCR sequences were less clear than in mice. This was possibly due in part to HLA diversity in the patient population. Under tofacitinib, numerous expanded lesional clonotypes remained detectable in scalp and blood.

Sample treatment: oral pan-JAK inhibitor, 5-10 mg twice daily. Notes on this clone: Its antigen remains unidentified.

Once RNA had been extracted, it was reverse transcribed into cDNA to act as the sequencing template. Repertoires were generated with immunoSEQ multiplex PCR, while TCRdb's copy carries only in-frame clones and drops some. Of about 190,000 clones in the sample, about 60% were seen once. The chain combines TRBV29-1 with TRBJ2-7; D remains unclear. The clonotype originates from a human donor with alopecia areata. Sample: CD8+ T cells sorted from blood, taken at week 24, from a patient treated with tofacitinib. As DNA, the CDR3 is TGCAGCGTTGTACGACGGTACGAGCAGTACTTC. Its protein is CSVVRRYEQYF.